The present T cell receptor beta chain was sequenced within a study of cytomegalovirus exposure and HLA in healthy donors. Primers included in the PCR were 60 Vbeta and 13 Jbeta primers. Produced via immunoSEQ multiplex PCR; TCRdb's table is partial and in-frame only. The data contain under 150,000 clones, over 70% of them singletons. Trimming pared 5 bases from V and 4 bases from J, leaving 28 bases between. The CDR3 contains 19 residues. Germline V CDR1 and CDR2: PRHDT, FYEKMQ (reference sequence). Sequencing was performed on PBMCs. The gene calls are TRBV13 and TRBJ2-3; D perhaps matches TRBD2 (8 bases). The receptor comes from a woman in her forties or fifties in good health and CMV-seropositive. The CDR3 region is CASSIFRDSFMRGADTQYF. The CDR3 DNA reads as TGTGCCAGCAGCATCTTCCGGGACAGCTTTATGCGGGGGGCAGATACGCAGTATTTT.